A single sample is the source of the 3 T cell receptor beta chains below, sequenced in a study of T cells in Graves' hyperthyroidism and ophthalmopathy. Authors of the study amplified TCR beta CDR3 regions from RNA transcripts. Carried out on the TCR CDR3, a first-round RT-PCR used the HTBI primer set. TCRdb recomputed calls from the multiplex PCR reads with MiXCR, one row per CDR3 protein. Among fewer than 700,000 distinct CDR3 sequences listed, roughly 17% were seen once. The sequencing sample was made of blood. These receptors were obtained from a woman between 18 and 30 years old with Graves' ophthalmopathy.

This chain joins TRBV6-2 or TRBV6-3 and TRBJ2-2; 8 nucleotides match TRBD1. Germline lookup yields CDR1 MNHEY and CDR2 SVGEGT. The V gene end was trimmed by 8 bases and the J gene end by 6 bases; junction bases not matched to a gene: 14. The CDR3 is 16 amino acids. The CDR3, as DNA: TGTGCCAGCGTCCCCCCCGGCAGGGGGCAAGCCGGGGAGCTGTTTTTT. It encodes CASVPPGRGQAGELFF.

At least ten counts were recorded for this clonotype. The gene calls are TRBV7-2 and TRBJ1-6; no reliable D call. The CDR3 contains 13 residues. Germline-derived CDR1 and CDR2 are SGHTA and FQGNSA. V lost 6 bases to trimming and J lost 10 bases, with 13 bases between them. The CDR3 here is CASSREGGSPLHF. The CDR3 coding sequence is TGTGCCAGCAGTCGGGAGGGCGGCTCACCCCTCCACTTT.

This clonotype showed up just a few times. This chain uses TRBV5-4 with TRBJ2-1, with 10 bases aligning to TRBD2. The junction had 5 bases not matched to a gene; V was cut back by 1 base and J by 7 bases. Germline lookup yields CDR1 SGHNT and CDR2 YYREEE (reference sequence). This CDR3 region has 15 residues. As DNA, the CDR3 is TGTGCCAGCAGCTTGCAGCGGGGGGGCAGGAATGAGCAGTTCTTC. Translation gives CASSLQRGGRNEQFF.